This T cell receptor beta chain was profiled in a study of response to subunit inactivated influenza vaccine. Study outcomes and limitations: Few additional T cells are recruited per seasonal influenza vaccination, authors suggested.

V was trimmed by 7 bases and J by 6 bases, leaving 11 bases between them. The CDR3 totals 11 residues. Germline V lookup: CDR1 DFQATT, CDR2 SNEGSKA (reference sequence). This clonotype was detected ten times or more. Its matching antigen is unknown. TCRdb processed the RT-PCR reads anew with MiXCR; each CDR3 protein has one entry. This table holds 500,000 to 600,000 distinct CDR3 sequences, 10% to 15% found once. This chain joins TRBV20-1 and TRBJ2-3; D not certain. The sequence came from a man aged 45 to 65 who received an inactivated influenza vaccine. This sample comprised PBMCs from blood, obtained roughly 6 weeks after vaccination. This CDR3 reads CSVFIPDTQYF. The DNA for the CDR3 is TGCAGTGTTTTTATACCCGATACGCAGTATTTT.